The clone carrying this T cell receptor beta chain was picked up a small number of times. Its antigen is as yet unknown. This entry is derived from a study of lymphopenia after photon versus proton radiotherapy. Trimming removed 6 bases at V and 8 bases at J, with 19 bases between. The CDR3 length is 15 residues. Germline V lookup: CDR1 MNHEY, CDR2 SVGAGI. Study results and limitations: Relative stability marked proton patients; photon patients lost diversity and naive cells. Authors raise, but do not show, better survival with proton therapy. After the lymphocyte nadir, photon-treated repertoires showed oligoclonal expansion, especially of CD8+ Temra cells.

Sequencing was performed with immunoSEQ multiplex PCR; in TCRdb, only in-frame clones are kept and a portion is missing. The sample yields approximately 3,000 clones, under 80% seen once. This sample comprised peripheral blood, obtained from a patient treated with proton-based radiotherapy. The rearrangement uses TRBV6-5 and TRBJ1-4; TRBD1 is a possible D gene (5 bases). The sequence derives from an elderly man with esophageal cancer. CDR3 coding DNA: TGTGCCAGCAGCGCCCGCTTGGCAGGGAACGAAAAACTGTTTTTT. Amino acid sequence: CASSARLAGNEKLFF.